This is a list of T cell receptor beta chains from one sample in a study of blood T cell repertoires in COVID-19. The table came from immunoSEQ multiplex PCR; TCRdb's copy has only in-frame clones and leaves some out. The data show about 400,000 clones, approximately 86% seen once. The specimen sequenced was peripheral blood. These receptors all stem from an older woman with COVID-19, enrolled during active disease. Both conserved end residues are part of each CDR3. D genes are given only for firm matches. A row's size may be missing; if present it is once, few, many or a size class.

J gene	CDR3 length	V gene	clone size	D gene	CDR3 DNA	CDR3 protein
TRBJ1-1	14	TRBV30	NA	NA	TGTGCCTGGAGCAAGGACAGAAAGAACACTGAAGCTTTCTTT	CAWSKDRKNTEAFF
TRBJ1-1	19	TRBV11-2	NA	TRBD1	TGTGCCAGCAGCTTAGGGTCGGGCAGGGGGCAGATACAGAACACTGAAGCTTTCTTT	CASSLGSGRGQIQNTEAFF
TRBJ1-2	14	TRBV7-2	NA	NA	TGTGCCAGCAGCCCGGACAGAAACAACTATGGCTACACCTTC	CASSPDRNNYGYTF
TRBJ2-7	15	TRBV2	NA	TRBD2	TGTGCCAGCAGTGAACCCGGACTAGCGGGGGGTAGGGAGTACTTC	CASSEPGLAGGREYF
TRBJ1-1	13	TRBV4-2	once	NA	TGTGCCAGCAGCCAAGAGAGAAACACTGAAGCTTTCTTT	CASSQERNTEAFF
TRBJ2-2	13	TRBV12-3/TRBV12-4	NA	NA	TGTGCCAGCAGTTTAGCGGCCACCGGGGAGCTGTTTTTT	CASSLAATGELFF
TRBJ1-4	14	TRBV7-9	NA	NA	TGTGCCAGCAGCTTAATGAGTAGTAATGAAAAACTGTTTTTT	CASSLMSSNEKLFF
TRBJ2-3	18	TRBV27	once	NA	TGTGCCAGCAGTTTACTGTACCGGGACTTCAAGGTAGGGGATACGCAGTATTTT	CASSLLYRDFKVGDTQYF
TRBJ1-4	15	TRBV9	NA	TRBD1	TGTGCCAGCAGCTTGAGGGGACAGGGTGGCGAAAAACTGTTTTTT	CASSLRGQGGEKLFF
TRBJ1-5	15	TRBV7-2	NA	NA	TGTGCCAGCAGCTTAGAGGCAGGGATCAATCAGCCCCAGCATTTT	CASSLEAGINQPQHF
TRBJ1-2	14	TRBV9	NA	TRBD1	TGTGCCAGCAGGGCGCCGGGACAGAACTATGGCTACACCTTC	CASRAPGQNYGYTF
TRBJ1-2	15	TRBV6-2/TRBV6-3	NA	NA	TGTGCCAGCAGTACGAATGGGCAGGGGCTCTATGGCTACACCTTC	CASSTNGQGLYGYTF
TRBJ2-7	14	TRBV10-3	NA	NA	TGTGCCATCAGTGAAAGACAGGAAACCTACGAGCAGTACTTC	CAISERQETYEQYF
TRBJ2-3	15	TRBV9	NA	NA	TGTGCCAGCGCAAGCGGACTGGTTATGTCAGATACGCAGTATTTT	CASASGLVMSDTQYF
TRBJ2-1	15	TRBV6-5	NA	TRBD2	TGTGCCAGCAGACTAGGACTAGCGGGGAGCAATGAGCAGTTCTTC	CASRLGLAGSNEQFF
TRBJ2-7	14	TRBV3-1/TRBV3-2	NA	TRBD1	TGTGCCAGCAGCCAACAGGGGGCCATTTACGAGCAGTACTTC	CASSQQGAIYEQYF
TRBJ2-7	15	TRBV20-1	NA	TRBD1	TGCAGTGCTAGTTCGTGGACAGGGAGAGGTTACGAGCAGTACTTC	CSASSWTGRGYEQYF
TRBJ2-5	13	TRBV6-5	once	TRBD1	TGTGCCAGCACCAGACAGGGATCGGAGACCCAGTACTTC	CASTRQGSETQYF
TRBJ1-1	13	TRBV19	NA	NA	TGTGCCAGTAGTGCCACAGGGTCCCGTGAAGCTTTCTTT	CASSATGSREAFF
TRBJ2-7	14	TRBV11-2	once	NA	TGTGCCAGCAGCCATTGGACAGCCTCCTACGAGCAGTACTTC	CASSHWTASYEQYF
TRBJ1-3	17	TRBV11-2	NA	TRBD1	TGTGCCAGCAGCTTATCAGGGACAGCGAGCTCTGGAAACACCATATATTTT	CASSLSGTASSGNTIYF
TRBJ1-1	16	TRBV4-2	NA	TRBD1	TGTGCCAGCAGTTATACTGGGACAGCCATGAACACTGAAGCTTTCTTT	CASSYTGTAMNTEAFF
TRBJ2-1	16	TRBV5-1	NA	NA	TGCGCCAGCAGCTTGGACCATTCGAGCTCCTACAATGAGCAGTTCTTC	CASSLDHSSSYNEQFF
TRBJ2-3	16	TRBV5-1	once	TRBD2	TGCGCCAGCAGCTCCATGGAGCGGGGGGCCACAGATACGCAGTATTTT	CASSSMERGATDTQYF
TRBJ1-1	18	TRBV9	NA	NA	TGTGCCAGCAGCGTAGGTATGGGCAGCCAGGTGATGAACACTGAAGCTTTCTTT	CASSVGMGSQVMNTEAFF
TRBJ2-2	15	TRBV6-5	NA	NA	TGTGCCAGCACCCACTTTCAGGCGAACACCGGGGAGCTGTTTTTT	CASTHFQANTGELFF
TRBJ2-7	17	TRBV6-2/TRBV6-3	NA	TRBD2	TGTGCCAGCAGTTACTCCCTGGCCAGCGGGGCCTCCTACGAGCAGTACTTC	CASSYSLASGASYEQYF
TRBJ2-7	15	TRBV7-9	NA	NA	TGTGCCAGCAGCGCTGGGGGCAGGGATGACTACGAGCAGTACTTC	CASSAGGRDDYEQYF
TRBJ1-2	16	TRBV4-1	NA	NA	TGCGCCAGCAGCCAACGCCTCACAGGGAAAGTTTATGGCTACACCTTC	CASSQRLTGKVYGYTF